These 7 T cell receptor beta chains originate from one sample sequenced in a study of shared clonotypes between healthy human individuals. Data came from immunoSEQ multiplex PCR; TCRdb stores just in-frame clones and leaves some out. The table records about 700,000 clones, approximately 79% of them present only once. The sequenced material came from memory CD4+ T cells sorted from blood. Stated subset: CD45RA-negative fraction. Receptor source: a young woman in good health.

In DNA form, the CDR3 reads TGCGCCAGCAGCCAAGGGAGCGGGAGTGTCGCCGGGGAGCTGTTTTTT. The encoded protein is CASSQGSGSVAGELFF. V usage is TRBV4-1 and J usage is TRBJ2-2, with 8 bases matching TRBD2. The length of the CDR3 is 16 residues. CDR1 and CDR2 (germline): MGHRA, YSYEKL. Trimming took 1 base from V and 6 from J; bases not matched to a gene: 7.

This clone was observed a few times. This chain joins TRBV7-9 and TRBJ1-4; 8 bases fit TRBD1. The J segment lost 8 bases and the V segment lost 0 bases, leaving 8 bases of the junction unmatched. The V gene's germline CDR1 is SEHNR and CDR2 FQNEAQ (reference sequence). CDR3 length: 16 amino acids. DNA for the CDR3: TGTGCCAGCAGCTTAGCGCGTGGGACAGGTTACGAAAAACTGTTTTTT. Translation gives CASSLARGTGYEKLFF.

V is TRBV11-2 and J is TRBJ2-3; 10 positions match TRBD2. The J segment lost 0 bases and the V segment lost 3 bases, leaving 0 bases of the junction unmatched. CDR1 and CDR2 from the germline V gene are SGHAT and FQNNGV. The CDR3 sequence is 15 residues long. CDR3 in DNA: TGTGCCAGCAGCTTGACTAGCGGGAGCACAGATACGCAGTATTTT. This encodes CASSLTSGSTDTQYF.

The chain has TRBV4-1 and TRBJ1-2, with 9 bases that match TRBD1. The CDR3 totals 15 residues. V lost 3 bases to trimming and J lost 4 bases; unmatched junction nucleotides: 6. Germline V gene lookup returns CDR1 MGHRA and CDR2 YSYEKL. This CDR3 is CASSQTGTGLYGYTF. In DNA, the CDR3 is TGCGCCAGCAGCCAGACCGGGACAGGGCTCTATGGCTACACCTTC.

V usage is TRBV7-9 and J usage is TRBJ2-3; tentative D call: TRBD2 (6 bases). Germline V lookup: CDR1 SEHNR, CDR2 FQNEAQ (reference sequence). V lost 3 bases and J 0 bases, leaving 10 bases between the germline ends. The CDR3 length is 15 residues. The CDR3: CASSFPSGSTDTQYF. DNA of the CDR3: TGTGCCAGCAGCTTTCCCAGCGGGAGCACAGATACGCAGTATTTT.

The chain is built from TRBV28 and TRBJ2-1; TRBD2 might be the D (7 bases). Germline CDR1 MDHEN, CDR2 SYDVKM. V shed 5 bases and J shed 0 bases, with 11 bases lying between them. The CDR3 is made up of 15 amino acids. CDR3 sequence (DNA): TGTGCCAGCAGTAGCGGGACATACTCCTACAATGAGCAGTTCTTC. It is translated as CASSSGTYSYNEQFF.

The chain joins TRBV5-8 to TRBJ2-7; 7 nucleotides match TRBD2. Germline CDR1 reads SGHTS; CDR2 reads YDEGEE. After removal of 1 base from V and 5 bases from J, the junction contained 9 bases not matched to a gene. The CDR3 extends over 15 amino acids. For the CDR3, the DNA is TGTGCCAGCAGCTTGTCCCGGACTAGTAGAAACGAGCAGTACTTC. Protein sequence: CASSLSRTSRNEQYF.